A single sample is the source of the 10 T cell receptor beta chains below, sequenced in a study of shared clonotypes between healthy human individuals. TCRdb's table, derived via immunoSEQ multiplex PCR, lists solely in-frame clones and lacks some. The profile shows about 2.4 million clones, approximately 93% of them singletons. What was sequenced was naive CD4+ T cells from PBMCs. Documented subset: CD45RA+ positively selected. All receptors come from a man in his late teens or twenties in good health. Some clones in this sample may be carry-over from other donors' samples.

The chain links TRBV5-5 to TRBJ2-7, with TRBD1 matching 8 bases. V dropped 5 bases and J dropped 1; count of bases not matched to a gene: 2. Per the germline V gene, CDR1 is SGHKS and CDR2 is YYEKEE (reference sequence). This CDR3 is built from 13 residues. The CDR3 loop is CASRRTGSYEQYF. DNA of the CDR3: TGTGCCAGCAGACGGACAGGGTCCTACGAGCAGTACTTC.

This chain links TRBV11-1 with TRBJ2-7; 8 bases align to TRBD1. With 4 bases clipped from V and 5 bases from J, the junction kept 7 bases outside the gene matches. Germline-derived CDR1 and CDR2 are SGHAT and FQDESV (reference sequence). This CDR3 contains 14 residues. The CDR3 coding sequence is TGTGCCAGCAGCTCACAGGGGGTTCCACACGAGCAGTACTTC. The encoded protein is CASSSQGVPHEQYF.

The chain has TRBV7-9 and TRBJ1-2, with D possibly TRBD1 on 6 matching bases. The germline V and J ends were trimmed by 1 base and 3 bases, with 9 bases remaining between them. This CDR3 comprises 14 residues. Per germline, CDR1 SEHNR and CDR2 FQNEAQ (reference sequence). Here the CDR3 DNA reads TGTGCCAGCAGCTTAGTCGGGGGCGACTATGGCTACACCTTC. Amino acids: CASSLVGGDYGYTF.

The CDR3 loop reads CASSSGQGNEKLFF. CDR3 coding DNA: TGTGCCAGCAGCTCAGGACAGGGTAATGAAAAACTGTTTTTT. The rearrangement uses TRBV7-2 and TRBJ1-4, with 8 bases fitting TRBD1. The CDR3 totals 14 residues. Trimming at V came to 4 bases and at J to 4 bases, leaving 2 bases not matched to a gene. Per germline, CDR1 SGHTA and CDR2 FQGNSA.

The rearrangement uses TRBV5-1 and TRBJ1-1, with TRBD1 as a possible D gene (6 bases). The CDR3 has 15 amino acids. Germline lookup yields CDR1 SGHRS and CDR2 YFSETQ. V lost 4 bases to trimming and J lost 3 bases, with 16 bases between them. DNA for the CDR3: TGCGCCAGCAGCCCGACAGGAACGAGGGACACTGAAGCTTTCTTT. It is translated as CASSPTGTRDTEAFF.

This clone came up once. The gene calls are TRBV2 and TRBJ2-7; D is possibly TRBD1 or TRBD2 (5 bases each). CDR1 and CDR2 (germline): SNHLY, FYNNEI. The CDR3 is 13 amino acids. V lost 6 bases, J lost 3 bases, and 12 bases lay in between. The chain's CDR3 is CASSGGHYYEQYF. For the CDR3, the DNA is TGTGCCAGCAGCGGAGGACACTACTACGAGCAGTACTTC.

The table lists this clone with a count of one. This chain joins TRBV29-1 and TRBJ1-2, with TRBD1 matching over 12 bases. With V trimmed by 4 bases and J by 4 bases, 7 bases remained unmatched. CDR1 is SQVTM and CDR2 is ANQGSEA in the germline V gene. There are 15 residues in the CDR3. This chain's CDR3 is CSVVPGTGGTYGYTF. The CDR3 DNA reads TGCAGCGTTGTACCCGGGACAGGGGGCACCTATGGCTACACCTTC. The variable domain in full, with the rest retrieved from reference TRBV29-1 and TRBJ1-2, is SAVISQKPSRDICQRGTSLTIQCQVDSQVTMMFWYRQQPGQSLTLIATANQGSEATYESGFVIDKFPISRPNLTFSTLTVSNMSPEDSSIYLCSVVPGTGGTYGYTFGSGTRLTVV.

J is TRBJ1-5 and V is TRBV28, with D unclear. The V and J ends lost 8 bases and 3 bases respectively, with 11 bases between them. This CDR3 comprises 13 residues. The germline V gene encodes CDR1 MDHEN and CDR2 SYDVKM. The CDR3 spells CASRWSLNQPQHF. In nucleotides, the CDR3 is TGTGCCAGCCGTTGGTCGCTCAATCAGCCCCAGCATTTT.

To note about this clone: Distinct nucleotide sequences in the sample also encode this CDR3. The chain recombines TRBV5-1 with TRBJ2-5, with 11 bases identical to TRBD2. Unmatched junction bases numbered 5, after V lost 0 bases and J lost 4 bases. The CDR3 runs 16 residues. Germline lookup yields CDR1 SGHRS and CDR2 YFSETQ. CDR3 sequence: CASSLGLAGGGETQYF. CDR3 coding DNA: TGCGCCAGCAGCTTGGGTCTAGCGGGGGGCGGAGAGACCCAGTACTTC.

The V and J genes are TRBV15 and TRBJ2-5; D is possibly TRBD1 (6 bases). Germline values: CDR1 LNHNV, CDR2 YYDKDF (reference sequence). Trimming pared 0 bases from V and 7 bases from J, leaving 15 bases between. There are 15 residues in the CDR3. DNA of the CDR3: TGTGCCACCAGCAGAGATAGGGCAGGGGTCGGGACCCAGTACTTC. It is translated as CATSRDRAGVGTQYF.